These 21 T cell receptor beta chains were all obtained from the same sample, sequenced in a study of beta chain features in type 1 diabetes (dated by TCRdb to between 2017 and 2018). The method was the immunoSEQ multiplex PCR assay. The High Capacity cDNA Reverse Transcription Kit was used to reverse transcribe all of the isolated RNA, meaning that expressed TCRB transcripts were what got sequenced. Held by TCRdb, this immuneACCESS table contains in-frame sequences only and omits some clones. Under half of the omission traces to an unresolved V gene where checked; the cause of the rest is unknown. For this sample the table gives fewer than 900,000 clones, of which 17% were detected only once. The ten largest clonotypes hold 0.023% of the sample. Sequences were obtained from naive CD4+ T cells from blood. The label giving this sample's cell subset or site can be read as: true naive CD4+ T cells. These TCRs come from a woman aged 18-30 years in good health.

This clone was detected a few times. The CDR3 nucleotides read TGTGCCAGCAGCCGCGACAGGGTTTATGGCTACACCTTC. This codes for CASSRDRVYGYTF. V and J are TRBV7-9 and TRBJ1-2; 7 nucleotides agree with TRBD1. V lost 5 bases, J lost 5 bases, and 5 bases stayed unmatched. The CDR3 consists of 13 residues. Looked up from germline, CDR1 is SEHNR and CDR2 is FQNEAQ (reference sequence). The variable domain in full, completed from reference TRBV7-9 and TRBJ1-2, reads DTGVSQNPRHKITKRGQNVTFRCDPISEHNRLYWYRQTLGQGPEFLTYFQNEAQLEKSRLLSDRFSAERPKGSFSTLEIQRTEQGDSAMYLCASSRDRVYGYTFGSGTRLTVV.

This clone was counted between two and nine times. The CDR3 region is CASSLSSGRGNTGELFF. The CDR3 coding sequence is TGTGCCAGCAGCTTATCTAGCGGGAGGGGGAACACCGGGGAGCTGTTTTTT. V is TRBV7-6 and J is TRBJ2-2; 12 bases match TRBD2. Per the germline V gene, CDR1 is SGHVS and CDR2 is FNYEAQ. V was pared by 2 bases and J by 1 base, with 2 bases of the junction left unmatched. The length of the CDR3 is 17 residues.

The chain is built from TRBV10-3 and TRBJ2-5, with 7 bases fitting TRBD1. Germline-derived CDR1 and CDR2 are ENHRY and SYGVKD. The CDR3 contains 13 residues. The V and J ends lost 6 bases and 5 bases, in that order; junction bases with no gene match: 6. Written as DNA, the CDR3 is TGTGCCATCAGGGGGACAGCCCCCGAGACCCAGTACTTC. It specifies CAIRGTAPETQYF.

This clone was seen a few times. The chain is built from TRBV7-9 and TRBJ1-4; D call uncertain. V lost 0 bases and J 4 bases, leaving 6 bases between the germline ends. The CDR3 sequence is 14 residues long. Germline V gene sequence: CDR1 SEHNR, CDR2 FQNEAQ (reference sequence). The CDR3 region has the DNA TGTGCCAGCAGCTTAGCCGGGGTTAATGAAAAACTGTTTTTT. Translation: CASSLAGVNEKLFF.

This clone was seen more than once but under ten times. This sequence joins TRBV7-2 and TRBJ1-1, with a tentative D call TRBD1 (5 bases). Trimming removed 1 base from V and 5 bases from J, with 8 bases in between. The germline gives CDR1 SGHTA, CDR2 FQGNSA. CDR3 length equals 13 residues. The CDR3 sequence: CASSLEGSTEAFF. CDR3 nucleotide sequence: TGTGCCAGCAGCTTAGAGGGGAGTACTGAAGCTTTCTTT.

This clone was recorded a few times. The V and J genes are TRBV7-9 and TRBJ2-6; D may match TRBD1 or TRBD2 (6 bases each). Trimming took off 8 bases at V and 0 bases at J, with 17 bases between the two ends. Germline V CDR1 and CDR2: SEHNR, FQNEAQ (reference sequence). CDR3 length equals 17 residues. The CDR3 loop reads CASPFEGGGSGANVLTF. DNA for the CDR3: TGTGCCAGCCCCTTTGAAGGGGGAGGCTCTGGGGCCAACGTCCTGACTTTC. Using reference TRBV7-9 and TRBJ2-6 for the parts outside the CDR3, the full variable domain is DTGVSQNPRHKITKRGQNVTFRCDPISEHNRLYWYRQTLGQGPEFLTYFQNEAQLEKSRLLSDRFSAERPKGSFSTLEIQRTEQGDSAMYLCASPFEGGGSGANVLTFGAGSRLTVL.

This clone occurred a few times. V gene TRBV28 combines with J gene TRBJ2-3; maybe TRBD1 (5 bases). This CDR3 comprises 15 residues. Germline V gene data show CDR1 as MDHEN and CDR2 as SYDVKM. V lost 5 bases, J lost 2 bases, and 14 bases lay in between. The CDR3 protein is CASSHPTDNTDTQYF. The CDR3 DNA follows: TGTGCCAGCAGTCACCCGACAGATAACACAGATACGCAGTATTTT.

The rearrangement uses TRBV19 and TRBJ2-1; tentatively, D is TRBD2 (6 bases). V was shortened by 7 bases and J by 5 bases, with 12 bases between the two germline ends. The CDR3 runs to 13 residues. The germline V gene has CDR1 LNHDA and CDR2 SQIVND (reference sequence). The CDR3 region is CASKALADNEQFF. Written as DNA, the CDR3 is TGTGCCAGTAAGGCATTAGCGGACAATGAGCAGTTCTTC.

This clone was seen only a few times. The V and J genes are TRBV6-5 and TRBJ2-5; a weak D match, TRBD2 (6 bases). Germline loops: CDR1 MNHEY, CDR2 SVGAGI. The CDR3 runs to 13 residues. Trimming took 0 bases from V and 4 from J, leaving 6 bases between them. The CDR3 sequence is CASSYSTRETQYF. CDR3 DNA sequence: TGTGCCAGCAGTTACTCGACTAGAGAGACCCAGTACTTC.

This clone was counted a few times. J is TRBJ2-1 and V is TRBV10-3; D ambiguous. Trimming stripped 4 bases from V and 8 bases from J, with 15 bases between. Per the germline V gene, CDR1 is ENHRY and CDR2 is SYGVKD. CDR3 length: 14 amino acids. The CDR3 coding sequence is TGTGCCATCAGTGTGTCAACTTGGATAGATGAGCAGTTCTTC. Residues: CAISVSTWIDEQFF.

V and J are TRBV7-2 and TRBJ2-6; D remains ambiguous. From germline, CDR1 is SGHTA and CDR2 FQGNSA. Deletions cut 1 base from V and 0 bases from J, with 13 bases between. This CDR3 region has 18 residues. CDR3 DNA: TGTGCCAGCAGCTTAGGAGGAATGGGTTTCTCTGGGGCCAACGTCCTGACTTTC. Protein: CASSLGGMGFSGANVLTF. Based on the CDR3 plus reference TRBV7-2 and TRBJ2-6, the full variable domain is GAGVSQSPSNKVTEKGKDVELRCDPISGHTALYWYRQSLGQGLEFLIYFQGNSAPDKSGLPSDRFSAERTGGSVSTLTIQRTQQEDSAVYLCASSLGGMGFSGANVLTFGAGSRLTVL.

This chain joins TRBV9 and TRBJ2-3, with a weak D call TRBD1 (6 bases). Germline values: CDR1 SGDLS, CDR2 YYNGEE. The V gene lost 0 bases and the J gene lost 4 bases, with 12 bases spanning the gap. This CDR3 region has 15 residues. The CDR3 protein is CASSVAHQGSDTQYF. CDR3 bases: TGTGCCAGCAGCGTAGCGCACCAGGGGTCAGATACGCAGTATTTT.

J is TRBJ2-2 and V is TRBV11-2; 8 nucleotides agree with TRBD2. Germline loops: CDR1 SGHAT, CDR2 FQNNGV. This CDR3 spans 15 amino acids. Trimming removed 7 bases from V and 4 bases from J; junction bases left unmatched: 8. The CDR3 DNA follows: TGTGCCAGCAAAACCGGGACTAGAACCACCGGGGAGCTGTTTTTT. It yields the protein CASKTGTRTTGELFF. Complete variable domain (other parts from reference TRBV11-2 and TRBJ2-2): EAGVAQSPRYKIIEKRQSVAFWCNPISGHATLYWYQQILGQGPKLLIQFQNNGVVDDSQLPKDRFSAERLKGVDSTLKIQPAKLEDSAVYLCASKTGTRTTGELFFGEGSRLTVL.

CDR3 coding DNA: TGTGCCAGCAGTTTACGGACATCCCGTAGGGAGCAGTTCTTC. Translated, it gives CASSLRTSRREQFF. The rearrangement links TRBV27 to TRBJ2-1, with D possibly being TRBD1 (5 bases). The CDR3 runs to 14 residues. In germline, CDR1 is MNHEY, CDR2 SMNVEV (reference sequence). V lost 2 bases, J lost 10 bases, and 15 bases lay in between.

The rearrangement joins TRBV5-6 to TRBJ2-2; 8 bases align to TRBD1. V lost 5 bases, J lost 6 bases, and 6 bases stayed unmatched. Germline lookup yields CDR1 SGHDT and CDR2 YYEEEE. The CDR3 is 14 amino acids. CDR3 in DNA: TGTGCCAGCAGAATTCAGGGGGCCGCCGGGGAGCTGTTTTTT. This encodes CASRIQGAAGELFF.

The J gene is TRBJ2-7, the V gene TRBV6-4; possibly TRBD1 or TRBD2 for D (5 bases each). Between the trimmed V and J ends, which lost 4 bases and 3 bases, there was a span of 16 bases. The CDR3 extends over 15 amino acids. Germline lookup yields CDR1 MRHNA and CDR2 SNTAGT. DNA for the CDR3: TGTGCCAGCAGTGGAGAGGGGTCCCTATTCTACGAGCAGTACTTC. This sequence encodes CASSGEGSLFYEQYF.

This clone appeared a few times. Other nucleotide sequences in the sample specify the same CDR3. This chain links TRBV2 with TRBJ2-7, with 10 bases identical to TRBD1. Germline CDR1 reads SNHLY; CDR2 reads FYNNEI. The trim removed 9 bases at V and 3 bases at J, leaving 5 bases unmatched. The length of the CDR3 is 13 residues. CDR3 amino acids: CASIRDRGYEQYF. The CDR3 nucleotides are TGTGCCAGTATACGGGACAGGGGCTACGAGCAGTACTTC.

This clone was found a few times. This chain links TRBV6-5 with TRBJ1-2, with 8 bases that match TRBD1. The trim removed 10 bases at V and 8 bases at J, leaving 6 bases unmatched. Germline-derived CDR1 and CDR2 are MNHEY and SVGAGI. The CDR3 runs 11 residues. CDR3 nucleotides: TGTGCCATCAACAGGGGGAACGGCTACACCTTC. Translated, it gives CAINRGNGYTF.

Regarding this clone: Other nucleotide sequences in the sample specify the same CDR3. The chain links TRBV18 to TRBJ2-1, with TRBD2 matching over 9 bases. The CDR3 spans 15 residues. V gave up 3 bases and J gave up 5 bases; unmatched junction bases: 5. The germline V gene encodes CDR1 KGHSH and CDR2 LQKENI. CDR3: CASSPPGLADNEQFF. In nucleotides, the CDR3 is TGTGCCAGCTCACCCCCGGGACTAGCTGACAATGAGCAGTTCTTC.

The chain combines TRBV5-1 with TRBJ2-7, with no clear D. The germline V gene encodes CDR1 SGHRS and CDR2 YFSETQ. V was shortened by 0 bases and J by 3 bases, with 7 bases between the two germline ends. The CDR3 has 13 residues. CDR3 nucleotide sequence: TGCGCCAGCAGCTTGGATGGGGACTACGAGCAGTACTTC. Residues: CASSLDGDYEQYF.

The chain links TRBV7-9 to TRBJ2-5, with D unclear. The CDR3 is 15 amino acids. V was pared by 5 bases and J by 1 base, with 14 bases between. Germline CDR1 is SEHNR and CDR2 is FQNEAQ (reference sequence). The CDR3 sequence: CASSRWTTIQETQYF. The CDR3 DNA reads TGTGCCAGCAGCCGGTGGACGACCATCCAAGAGACCCAGTACTTC.